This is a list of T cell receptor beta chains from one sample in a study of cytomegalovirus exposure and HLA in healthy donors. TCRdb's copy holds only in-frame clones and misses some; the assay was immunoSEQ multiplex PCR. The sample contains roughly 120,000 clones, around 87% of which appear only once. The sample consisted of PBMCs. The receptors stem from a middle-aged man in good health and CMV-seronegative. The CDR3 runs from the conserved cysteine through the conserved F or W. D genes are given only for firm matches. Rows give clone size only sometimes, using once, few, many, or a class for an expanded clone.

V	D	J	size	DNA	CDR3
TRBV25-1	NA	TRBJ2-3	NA	TGTGCCAGCAGTGATACGGGGGGACACACAGATACGCAGTATTTT	CASSDTGGHTDTQYF
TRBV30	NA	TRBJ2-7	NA	TGTGGTGTGGCAGGGTTCTCCTACGAGCAGTACTTC	CGVAGFSYEQYF
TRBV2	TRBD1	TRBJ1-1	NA	TGTGCCAGCAGTGAAAACGGTGGCAGGGGGGCGACTTTCTTT	CASSENGGRGATFF
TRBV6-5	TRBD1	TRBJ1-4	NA	TGTGCCAGCAGGCACAGGGGTCTAGGAGAAAAACTGTTTTTT	CASRHRGLGEKLFF
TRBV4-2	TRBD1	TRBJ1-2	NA	TGTGCCAGCAGCCAAGATGGGGACAGGGGCGTCTCTGGCTACACCTTC	CASSQDGDRGVSGYTF
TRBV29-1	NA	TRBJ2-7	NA	TGCAGCGTTGAAGATCGGAAAGGGAGCATGAGCGAGCAGTACTTC	CSVEDRKGSMSEQYF
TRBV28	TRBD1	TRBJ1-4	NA	TGTGCCAGCAGTTTGGACAGGGGGCAGGAAAAACTGTTTTTT	CASSLDRGQEKLFF
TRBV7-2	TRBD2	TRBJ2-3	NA	TGTGCCAGCAGCTTAGGGTGGGCGGGGGATCATACGCAGTATTTT	CASSLGWAGDHTQYF
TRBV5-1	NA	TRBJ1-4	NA	TGCGCCAGCAGCTTAGAGCCGAATGAAAAACTGTTTTTT	CASSLEPNEKLFF
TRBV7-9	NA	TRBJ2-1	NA	TGTGCCAGCAGCTTAGGGCAGGACTTCTCGGATGAGCAGTTCTTC	CASSLGQDFSDEQFF
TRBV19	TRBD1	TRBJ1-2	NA	TGTGCCAGTAGTACTCCGACAGGGGCGATCTATGGCTACACCTTC	CASSTPTGAIYGYTF
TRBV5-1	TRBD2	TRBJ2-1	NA	TGCGCCAGCAGCTTGTATGGGACTAGCGGCCTTAATGAGCAGTTCTTC	CASSLYGTSGLNEQFF
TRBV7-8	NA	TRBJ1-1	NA	TGTGCCAGCAGCCGAGGGAGGGGGTTTGGAGCTGAAGCTTTCTTT	CASSRGRGFGAEAFF
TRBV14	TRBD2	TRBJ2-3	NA	TGTGCCAGCAGCCATGGACTAGCGGGAGTAGATACGCAGTATTTT	CASSHGLAGVDTQYF
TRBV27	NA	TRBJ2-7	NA	TGTGCCAGCGCCCCGGGGGTCCCCAGCTACGAGCAGTACTTC	CASAPGVPSYEQYF
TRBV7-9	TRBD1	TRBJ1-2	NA	TGTGCCAGCAGCATTACAGGGGGAGGAAGCTATGGCTACACCTTC	CASSITGGGSYGYTF
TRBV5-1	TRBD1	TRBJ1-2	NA	TGCGCCAGCAGAAGGACAGGGGGCGACTATGGCTACACCTTC	CASRRTGGDYGYTF
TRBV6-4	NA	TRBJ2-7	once	TGTGCCAGCAACGGGACACCCTACGAGCAGTACTTC	CASNGTPYEQYF